Given below is one T cell receptor (beta chain) in context. Its antigen is as yet unknown. The data originate from a study of T cell repertoires in cytomegalovirus infection. In the study overall: It can be stated that public TCR beta signatures indicated CMV infection as well as a matching HLA type.

MiXCR was run by TCRdb on the reads, yielding one entry per CDR3 protein. The table lists approximately 500,000 distinct CDR3 sequences, approximately 17% of them singletons. Per the germline V gene, CDR1 is SGDLS and CDR2 is YYNGEE. V lost 3 bases and J lost 1, with 10 bases in between. The CDR3 consists of 14 residues. Study-wide results and caveats: Of the TCR beta families, the public ones yielded a cumulative frequency that identified carriers of CMV plus the relevant HLA.

Sequences were obtained from CD8+ T cells from PBMCs. This TCR derives from a human donor in good health (CMV status not recorded). Some clones in this sample may be carry-over from other donors' samples. The chain has TRBV9 and TRBJ1-2, with D maybe TRBD1 (5 bases). For the CDR3, the DNA is TGTGCCAGCAGCGCCGGGGGTCTTAACTATGGCTACACCTTC. This codes for CASSAGGLNYGYTF.